Listed below are T cell receptor beta chains from one sample, sequenced in a study of cytomegalovirus exposure and HLA in healthy donors. The repertoire was sequenced with immunoSEQ multiplex PCR; TCRdb's copy has only in-frame clones and lacks some. The sample records 170,000 or so clones, approximately 78% being singletons. Input material: PBMCs. These TCRs come from a woman in her thirties or forties in good health and CMV-seronegative. Each CDR3 is given with its conserved first and last residue. The order of the fields is J gene, D gene, V gene, clone size, CDR3 protein, CDR3 DNA. D genes are given only for firm matches. Clone size is stated in some rows and not others, as once, few, many or a class when expanded.

j_call: TRBJ2-5; d_call: NA; v_call: TRBV7-6; clone_size: NA; cdr3_aa: CASSLSGRGGGEGQYF; cdr3_nt: TGTGCCAGCAGCTTAAGTGGTAGGGGAGGAGGAGAGGGCCAGTACTTC
j_call: TRBJ1-4; d_call: TRBD1; v_call: TRBV5-6; clone_size: few; cdr3_aa: CASSARDRGGEKLFF; cdr3_nt: TGTGCCAGCAGCGCCAGGGACAGGGGGGGGGAAAAACTGTTTTTT
j_call: TRBJ1-1; d_call: TRBD1; v_call: TRBV18; clone_size: few; cdr3_aa: CASSLGQGRTEAFF; cdr3_nt: TGTGCCAGCTCCCTTGGACAGGGACGGACTGAAGCTTTCTTT
j_call: TRBJ2-2; d_call: NA; v_call: TRBV5-1; clone_size: NA; cdr3_aa: CASSLLLVGTGELFF; cdr3_nt: TGCGCCAGCAGCTTGTTATTAGTCGGCACCGGGGAGCTGTTTTTT
j_call: TRBJ2-7; d_call: NA; v_call: TRBV7-8; clone_size: NA; cdr3_aa: CASTTRWGDAYEQYF; cdr3_nt: TGTGCCAGCACGACACGTTGGGGGGATGCCTACGAGCAGTACTTC
j_call: TRBJ2-3; d_call: TRBD2; v_call: TRBV2; clone_size: NA; cdr3_aa: CASRATGTSGVDTQYF; cdr3_nt: TGTGCCAGCAGGGCGACCGGGACTAGCGGGGTTGATACGCAGTATTTT
j_call: TRBJ2-5; d_call: NA; v_call: TRBV5-4; clone_size: NA; cdr3_aa: CASSLQGQETQYF; cdr3_nt: TGTGCCAGCAGCTTACAGGGCCAAGAGACCCAGTACTTC
j_call: TRBJ1-1; d_call: TRBD1; v_call: TRBV15; clone_size: NA; cdr3_aa: CATSSATGVGNTEAFF; cdr3_nt: TGTGCCACCAGCAGCGCAACAGGGGTAGGGAACACTGAAGCTTTCTTT
j_call: TRBJ2-3; d_call: TRBD1; v_call: TRBV5-1; clone_size: few; cdr3_aa: CASSPRVQGAHDTQYF; cdr3_nt: TGCGCCAGCAGCCCCCGAGTGCAGGGGGCGCATGATACGCAGTATTTT
j_call: TRBJ1-1; d_call: TRBD1; v_call: TRBV4-1; clone_size: NA; cdr3_aa: CASSPIGTGRDTEAFF; cdr3_nt: TGCGCCAGCAGTCCTATTGGGACAGGGAGAGATACTGAAGCTTTCTTT
j_call: TRBJ2-1; d_call: NA; v_call: TRBV5-6; clone_size: few; cdr3_aa: CASSLARSGNEQFF; cdr3_nt: TGTGCCAGCAGCTTGGCCAGGTCGGGGAATGAGCAGTTCTTC
j_call: TRBJ2-1; d_call: TRBD2; v_call: TRBV5-1; clone_size: NA; cdr3_aa: CASSAGPGGYNEQFF; cdr3_nt: TGCGCCAGTTCAGCGGGGCCCGGGGGCTACAATGAGCAGTTCTTC
j_call: TRBJ2-7; d_call: NA; v_call: TRBV6-6; clone_size: NA; cdr3_aa: CASSYSVQGGSYEQYF; cdr3_nt: TGTGCCAGCAGTTACTCGGTGCAGGGGGGCTCCTACGAGCAGTACTTC
j_call: TRBJ2-7; d_call: NA; v_call: TRBV29-1; clone_size: NA; cdr3_aa: CSVRRDSPYEQYF; cdr3_nt: TGCAGCGTCCGCCGGGACTCTCCCTACGAGCAGTACTTC
j_call: TRBJ2-1; d_call: TRBD2; v_call: TRBV11-2; clone_size: NA; cdr3_aa: CASTPTSGGEQFF; cdr3_nt: TGTGCCAGCACCCCTACTAGCGGGGGTGAGCAGTTCTTC
j_call: TRBJ2-3; d_call: TRBD1; v_call: TRBV27; clone_size: once; cdr3_aa: CASSSWDRHTDTQYF; cdr3_nt: TGTGCCAGCAGTTCCTGGGACAGACACACAGATACGCAGTATTTT
j_call: TRBJ2-2; d_call: TRBD1; v_call: TRBV18; clone_size: few; cdr3_aa: CASHKPGTGFTGELFF; cdr3_nt: TGTGCCAGTCATAAACCCGGGACAGGGTTCACCGGGGAGCTGTTTTTT
j_call: TRBJ2-1; d_call: TRBD2; v_call: TRBV5-8; clone_size: NA; cdr3_aa: CASSLKLLADRNEQFF; cdr3_nt: TGTGCCAGCAGCTTGAAGTTACTAGCGGATCGTAATGAGCAGTTCTTC
j_call: TRBJ2-7; d_call: TRBD2; v_call: TRBV7-9; clone_size: NA; cdr3_aa: CSSTIAGGRGYEQYF; cdr3_nt: TGTTCCAGCACTATAGCGGGGGGGCGCGGCTACGAGCAGTACTTC
j_call: TRBJ1-2; d_call: NA; v_call: TRBV6-6; clone_size: few; cdr3_aa: CASSYSGGNNYGYTF; cdr3_nt: TGTGCCAGCAGTTACTCGGGGGGAAATAACTATGGCTACACCTTC
j_call: TRBJ1-2; d_call: TRBD1; v_call: TRBV6-1; clone_size: few; cdr3_aa: CASSEAGTGRQDGYTF; cdr3_nt: TGTGCCAGCAGTGAAGCGGGGACAGGGCGGCAGGATGGCTACACCTTC